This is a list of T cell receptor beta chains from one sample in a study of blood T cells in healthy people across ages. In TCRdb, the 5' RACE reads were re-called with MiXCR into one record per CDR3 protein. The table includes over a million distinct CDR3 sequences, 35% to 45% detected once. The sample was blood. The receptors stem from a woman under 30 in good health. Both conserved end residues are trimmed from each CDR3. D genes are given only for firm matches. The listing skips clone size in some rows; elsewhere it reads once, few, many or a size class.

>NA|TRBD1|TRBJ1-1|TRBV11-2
ASSIGQGWTEAF
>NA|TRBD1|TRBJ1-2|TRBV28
ASSRPGGDYGYT
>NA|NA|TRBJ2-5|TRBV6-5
ASSYSSFRGIQETQY
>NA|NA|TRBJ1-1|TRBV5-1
ASSLPYLTGVNTEAF
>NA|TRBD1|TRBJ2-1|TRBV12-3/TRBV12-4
ASSSRDSHNEQF
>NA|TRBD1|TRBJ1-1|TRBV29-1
SVFRTMTGRSVTEAF
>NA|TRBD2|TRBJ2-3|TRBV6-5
ASKLAGRADTQY
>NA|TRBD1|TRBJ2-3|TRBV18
ASSPQVGQQPTDTQY
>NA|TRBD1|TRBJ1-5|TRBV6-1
ASSPGQGVPQPQH
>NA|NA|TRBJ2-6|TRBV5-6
ASSLVGLRSGANVLT
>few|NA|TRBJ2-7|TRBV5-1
ASSLASQVYEQY
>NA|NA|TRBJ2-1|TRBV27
ASSGTSSGMQF
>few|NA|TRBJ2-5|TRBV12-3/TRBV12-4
ASSLKGQRNQETQY
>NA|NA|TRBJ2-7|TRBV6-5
ASSYWQEGYEQY